The T cell receptor beta chain described here comes from a study of blood T cell repertoires in COVID-19. Study-wide context: Sources were T cells, B-cell-depleted T cells, or PBMCs; the material itself was cDNA or gDNA.

This clone was seen a handful of times. Original handling: From reference gene primer amplification, estimates of nucleated cell counts were derived. TCRdb's table, derived via immunoSEQ multiplex PCR, lists solely in-frame clones and lacks some. The DNA gave D and trimming, while V, J and clone size come from that table. The sample lists more than 100,000 clones, over 75% occurring once. Trimming removed 3 bases from V and 5 bases from J, with 17 bases in between. The CDR3 totals 16 residues. Germline V CDR1 and CDR2: MNHNS, SASEGT. The V call is TRBV6-1, the J call TRBJ1-5; tentative D call: TRBD1 (6 bases). The TCR comes from a human donor in a cohort sampled during active COVID-19. The sequenced sample consisted of peripheral blood. CDR3 coding DNA: TGTGCCAGCAGTGATCAGGGGCCCCAGTCGGATCAGCCCCAGCATTTT. Its translation: CASSDQGPQSDQPQHF.